These T cell receptor beta chains were read from a single sample in a study of glioma-infiltrating T cells after dendritic cell vaccination. Data came from immunoSEQ multiplex PCR; TCRdb stores just in-frame clones and leaves some out. This table has roughly 80,000 clones, approximately 90% appearing once. The sequences come from blood, collected before dendritic cell vaccination. The receptors shown here come from a human donor with glioblastoma. CDR3s include the opening cysteine and the closing phenylalanine or tryptophan. D genes are given only for firm matches. Clone size is shown for a subset of rows, as once, few, many or a class of expanded clone.

V: TRBV6-4
D: TRBD1
J: TRBJ2-1
size: .
DNA: TGTGCCAGCAGTGAAAGCCGGGACAGGGGTGTCGATGAGCAGTTCTTC
CDR3: CASSESRDRGVDEQFF

V: TRBV5-5
D: .
J: TRBJ2-2
size: .
DNA: TGTGCCAGCAGCCCCGCGGACAGCCTTACCGGGGAGCTGTTTTTT
CDR3: CASSPADSLTGELFF

V: TRBV2
D: .
J: TRBJ1-4
size: .
DNA: TGTGCCAGCTGCCGCCGGACAGAGGAAACTGAAAAACTGTTTTTT
CDR3: CASCRRTEETEKLFF

V: TRBV2
D: TRBD1
J: TRBJ1-5
size: once
DNA: TGTGCCAGCAGCCGGGACAGTTCCCATCAGCCCCAGCATTTT
CDR3: CASSRDSSHQPQHF

V: TRBV5-6
D: .
J: TRBJ2-7
size: .
DNA: TGTGCCAGCAGCTTGGTGGCAGGAGGTCTCCACGAGCAGTACTTC
CDR3: CASSLVAGGLHEQYF

V: TRBV9
D: TRBD1
J: TRBJ1-1
size: .
DNA: TGTGCCAGCAGCGTAGCGACAGGGGGGATAGCTTTCTTT
CDR3: CASSVATGGIAFF

V: TRBV6-1
D: TRBD1
J: TRBJ1-1
size: once
DNA: TGTGCCAGCAGTGAATGGGGGCCAGGGGGTGGCATCCCTGAAGCTTTCTTT
CDR3: CASSEWGPGGGIPEAFF

V: TRBV12-5
D: .
J: TRBJ2-7
size: .
DNA: TGTGCTAGTGGTTTGTCGGGGACCTACGAGCAGTACTTC
CDR3: CASGLSGTYEQYF

V: TRBV5-6
D: .
J: TRBJ1-5
size: .
DNA: TGTGCCAGCATCTTCGAGAATCAGCCCCAGCATTTT
CDR3: CASIFENQPQHF

V: TRBV19
D: .
J: TRBJ2-5
size: .
DNA: TGTGCCAGTAGTATAACTCTCCAAGAGACCCAGTACTTC
CDR3: CASSITLQETQYF

V: TRBV7-9
D: TRBD2
J: TRBJ2-1
size: .
DNA: TGTGCCAGCAGGCTCGAAGGGACTAGTAAAGGGAATGAGCAGTTCTTC
CDR3: CASRLEGTSKGNEQFF

V: TRBV5-1
D: TRBD1
J: TRBJ1-1
size: .
DNA: TGCGCCAGCAGCTGGGGACAGACGAACACTGAAGCTTTCTTT
CDR3: CASSWGQTNTEAFF

V: TRBV6-5
D: .
J: TRBJ2-7
size: .
DNA: TGTGCCGCCCGAAAGGAGGGGACCTACGAGCAGTACTTC
CDR3: CAARKEGTYEQYF

V: TRBV28
D: TRBD2
J: TRBJ2-7
size: .
DNA: TGTGCCAGCAGCCAAGGTGGCGGGGGTCTGGAGCAGTACTTC
CDR3: CASSQGGGGLEQYF

V: TRBV11-2
D: .
J: TRBJ2-2
size: .
DNA: TGTGCCAGCAGGACAGCGAACACCGGGGAGCTGTTTTTT
CDR3: CASRTANTGELFF

V: TRBV5-1
D: TRBD2
J: TRBJ2-7
size: .
DNA: TGCGCCAGCAGCTTCCTGGGACTAGCGGGAAACGAGCAGTACTTC
CDR3: CASSFLGLAGNEQYF

V: TRBV6-6
D: TRBD1
J: TRBJ1-2
size: .
DNA: TGTGCCAGCAGAAGGGACAGTAACTATGGCTACACCTTC
CDR3: CASRRDSNYGYTF

V: TRBV5-1
D: TRBD1
J: TRBJ1-1
size: .
DNA: TGCGCCAGCAGCTTGGTCACCGGGACAGCGGCCCCTGAAGCTTTCTTT
CDR3: CASSLVTGTAAPEAFF

V: TRBV5-5
D: .
J: TRBJ1-5
size: .
DNA: TGTGCCAGCAGTACGGACAGTAGCAATCAGCCCCAGCATTTT
CDR3: CASSTDSSNQPQHF

V: TRBV2
D: .
J: TRBJ2-3
size: .
DNA: TGTGCCAGCAGTGTAGAGGAGAGTACGCAGTATTTT
CDR3: CASSVEESTQYF

V: TRBV5-1
D: TRBD2
J: TRBJ2-2
size: once
DNA: TGCGCCAGCAGCCGTAAAACTAGCGGGAGGGCCGACACCGGGGAGCTGTTTTTT
CDR3: CASSRKTSGRADTGELFF

V: TRBV6-1
D: .
J: TRBJ1-1
size: .
DNA: TGTGCCAGCAGTGAGTACAGGAGAGTGAACACTGAAGCTTTCTTT
CDR3: CASSEYRRVNTEAFF

V: TRBV4-1
D: .
J: TRBJ2-3
size: once
DNA: TGCGCCAGCAGCCAAGCAACCGGGAGCCGCCCCCTCACAGATACGCAGTATTTT
CDR3: CASSQATGSRPLTDTQYF

V: TRBV5-1
D: TRBD1
J: TRBJ2-7
size: .
DNA: TGCGCCAGCAGCCTGGGACAGGGGGCCTACGAGCAGTACTTC
CDR3: CASSLGQGAYEQYF

V: TRBV18
D: .
J: TRBJ1-5
size: .
DNA: TGTGCCAGCTCACTAACGGGAAGGGAGAGCAATCAGCCCCAGCATTTT
CDR3: CASSLTGRESNQPQHF

V: TRBV5-1
D: TRBD1
J: TRBJ2-7
size: .
DNA: TGCGCCAGCAGCTCCGGGACAGGGGCCTCCTACGAGCAGTACTTC
CDR3: CASSSGTGASYEQYF

V: TRBV21-1
D: .
J: TRBJ2-5
size: .
DNA: TGTGCCAGCAGCTTATGGACAGGGGAGGGGGTGGAGACCCAGTACTTC
CDR3: CASSLWTGEGVETQYF

V: TRBV11-3
D: TRBD2
J: TRBJ2-3
size: .
DNA: TGTGCCAGCAGCTTCACTAGCGGTTTAAGCACAGATACGCAGTATTTT
CDR3: CASSFTSGLSTDTQYF

V: TRBV2
D: .
J: TRBJ2-3
size: .
DNA: TGTGCCAGCAGTGCCCCTTCGGGGGTGAGCACAGATACGCAGTATTTT
CDR3: CASSAPSGVSTDTQYF

V: TRBV20-1
D: .
J: TRBJ1-2
size: few
DNA: TGCAGTGCTAGGCCAGGGATGGGCTACACCTTC
CDR3: CSARPGMGYTF

V: TRBV9
D: TRBD2
J: TRBJ2-5
size: .
DNA: TGTGCCAGCAGCGTCTCTAGCGGACTCCAAGAGACCCAGTACTTC
CDR3: CASSVSSGLQETQYF

V: TRBV23-1
D: TRBD1
J: TRBJ2-7
size: .
DNA: TGCGCCAGCAGTCAATCGAGGGACAGTACCTACGAGCAGTACTTC
CDR3: CASSQSRDSTYEQYF

V: TRBV5-4
D: TRBD1
J: TRBJ1-2
size: .
DNA: TGTGCCAGCAGCCGAGACAGGGGGCGCTTAGGTGGCTACACCTTC
CDR3: CASSRDRGRLGGYTF

V: TRBV19
D: .
J: TRBJ1-1
size: .
DNA: TGTGCCAGTAGTGGGACACAATTCACTGAAGCTTTCTTT
CDR3: CASSGTQFTEAFF

V: TRBV30
D: TRBD1
J: TRBJ2-7
size: .
DNA: TGTGCCTGGAGTAAAGGGGACAGGGATTCCGGCGAGCAGTACTTC
CDR3: CAWSKGDRDSGEQYF

V: TRBV9
D: .
J: TRBJ2-3
size: .
DNA: TGTGCCAGCAGCGTAGGTGAACAGCGCACAGATACGCAGTATTTT
CDR3: CASSVGEQRTDTQYF

V: TRBV27
D: TRBD2
J: TRBJ2-1
size: .
DNA: TGTGCCAGCAGTTGGGGAATGGGACTAGCGGACCTGATGAGCTCCTACAATGAGCAGTTCTTC
CDR3: CASSWGMGLADLMSSYNEQFF

V: TRBV11-1
D: .
J: TRBJ2-5
size: once
DNA: TGTGCCAGCAGCTTAAGACAGTCCCAAGAGACCCAGTACTTC
CDR3: CASSLRQSQETQYF

V: TRBV27
D: .
J: TRBJ1-4
size: .
DNA: TGTGCCAGCAGTTACGGGCCCGGGGGGGATGAAAAACTGTTTTTT
CDR3: CASSYGPGGDEKLFF

V: TRBV16
D: TRBD1
J: TRBJ1-1
size: .
DNA: TGTGCCAGCTCAAAGGGGGACAGGGGGAACACTGAAGCTTTCTTT
CDR3: CASSKGDRGNTEAFF

V: TRBV19
D: TRBD1
J: TRBJ1-5
size: .
DNA: TGTGCCAGTAGTATAGAGGGACAGGGAGGCAATCAGCCCCAGCATTTT
CDR3: CASSIEGQGGNQPQHF

V: TRBV5-1
D: .
J: TRBJ1-1
size: .
DNA: TGCGCCAGCAGCTTTGTCAGTCTGAACACTGAAGCTTTCTTT
CDR3: CASSFVSLNTEAFF

V: TRBV30
D: TRBD1
J: TRBJ2-7
size: .
DNA: TGTGCCTGGAGTATAGGACAGGGCTCCGAGCAGTACTTC
CDR3: CAWSIGQGSEQYF

V: TRBV19
D: .
J: TRBJ1-5
size: .
DNA: TGTGCCAGTAGTATTGAGCTCAATCAGCCCCAGCATTTT
CDR3: CASSIELNQPQHF